This T cell receptor (beta chain) was sequenced in a study of cytomegalovirus exposure and HLA in healthy donors. As regards this clone: What it recognizes is unknown.

The trim removed 4 bases at V and 9 bases at J, leaving 6 bases unmatched. This CDR3 has 14 amino acids. Germline CDR1 reads MRHNA; CDR2 reads SNTAGT. Notes on the study in general: With further analysis later on, most CMV-associated TCR beta chains appeared HLA-restricted.

The PCR contained 60 Vbeta and 13 Jbeta primers. Repertoires were generated with immunoSEQ multiplex PCR, while TCRdb's copy carries only in-frame clones and drops some. The table lists about 120,000 clones, about 80% of them singletons. The sample taken for sequencing was PBMCs. This receptor was obtained from a male donor in good health and CMV-seronegative. The chain combines TRBV6-4 with TRBJ2-1; 10 bases map to TRBD2. The CDR3, as DNA: TGTGCCAGCAGTGCAGCGGGAGGGCCTTTTGAGCAGTTCTTC. This encodes CASSAAGGPFEQFF.